This TCR beta chain was recovered during a study of response to subunit inactivated influenza vaccine. Germline-derived CDR1 and CDR2 are LNHNV and YYDKDF (reference sequence). Trimming removed 4 bases from V and 1 base from J; junction bases left unmatched: 0. The CDR3 runs to 15 residues. Study-wide results and limits: After each seasonal influenza vaccination, few new T cells are recruited, the authors suggested.

This clonotype was counted only a few times. What it binds is not known. From the RT-PCR reads, TCRdb called clonotypes with MiXCR, one entry per CDR3 protein. The repertoire has approximately 700,000 distinct CDR3 sequences, around 16% of them found once; the top ten carry roughly 11%. This TCR was recovered from a man between 50 and 59 years old who received an inactivated influenza vaccine. The source was PBMCs from blood, collected 11 to 12 days after vaccination. V and J are TRBV15 and TRBJ2-1, with 11 positions matching TRBD2. The CDR3 sequence: CATSIAGGSYNEQFF. CDR3 sequence (DNA): TGTGCCACCAGCATAGCGGGAGGGTCCTACAATGAGCAGTTCTTC. Together with reference TRBV15 and TRBJ2-1, the CDR3 gives the full variable domain: DAMVIQNPRYQVTQFGKPVTLSCSQTLNHNVMYWYQQKSSQAPKLLFHYYDKDFNNEADTPDNFQSRRPNTSFCFLDIRSPGLGDTAMYLCATSIAGGSYNEQFFGPGTRLTVL.